Listed below are T cell receptor beta chains from one sample, sequenced in a study of blood T cells in healthy people across ages. TCRdb reprocessed the 5' RACE reads with MiXCR, giving one entry per CDR3 protein. Of hundreds of thousands of distinct CDR3 sequences in the sample, less than 40% were seen once. The sample consisted of blood. These receptors all come from a woman aged 80 or over in good health. The CDR3 runs from the conserved cysteine through the conserved F or W. A D gene is named only where the DNA matches it firmly. The size field is filled for only some rows; it gives once, few, many or a size class.

TRBJ2-3,NA,NA,13,TRBV29-1,CSVENGIQTTQYF,TGCAGCGTTGAGAACGGGATCCAGACTACGCAGTATTTT
TRBJ2-1,few,NA,14,TRBV28,CASSLRGKYNEQFF,TGTGCCAGCAGTTTACGGGGGAAATACAATGAGCAGTTCTTC
TRBJ1-1,NA,NA,16,TRBV7-3,CASSLVRRQRNTEAFF,TGTGCCAGCAGCTTAGTCCGGAGGCAACGGAACACTGAAGCTTTCTTT
TRBJ2-1,NA,TRBD2,16,TRBV5-1,CASSLRPSGSSNEQFF,TGCGCCAGCAGCTTGAGGCCTAGCGGGAGCAGCAATGAGCAGTTCTTC
TRBJ2-5,NA,TRBD2,14,TRBV20-1,CSAGPSGKEETQYF,TGCAGTGCCGGGCCTAGCGGGAAAGAAGAGACCCAGTACTTC
TRBJ2-7,NA,NA,13,TRBV28,CASSFGGGPTQYF,TGTGCCAGCAGTTTTGGAGGGGGTCCCACTCAGTACTTC
TRBJ2-5,many,NA,15,TRBV11-2,CASSLDRGAEETQYF,TGTGCCAGCAGCTTAGATCGGGGGGCGGAAGAGACCCAGTACTTC
TRBJ1-1,many,TRBD1,13,TRBV20-1,CSARGDRNTEAFF,TGCAGTGCTAGAGGGGACAGGAACACTGAAGCTTTCTTT
TRBJ2-1,NA,NA,13,TRBV12-3/TRBV12-4,CASRGVTAGEQFF,TGTGCCAGCAGGGGGGTAACGGCGGGGGAGCAGTTCTTC
TRBJ2-7,NA,NA,15,TRBV27,CAGSPGAGEGNEQYF,TGTGCCGGCAGCCCTGGGGCTGGGGAAGGGAACGAGCAGTACTTC
TRBJ1-2,many,NA,15,TRBV4-3,CASSPSPGVHYGYTF,TGCGCCAGCAGCCCCTCTCCAGGGGTTCACTATGGCTACACCTTC
TRBJ2-5,NA,NA,11,TRBV20-1,CSAGFQETQYF,TGCAGTGCTGGATTTCAAGAGACCCAGTACTTC
TRBJ2-7,few,TRBD1,17,TRBV6-6,CASSHAGQGTVPYEQYF,TGTGCCAGCAGTCACGCCGGACAGGGGACGGTACCCTACGAGCAGTACTTC
TRBJ2-7,NA,NA,14,TRBV28,CASSPRTNPYEQYF,TGTGCCAGCAGTCCCCGGACGAATCCCTACGAGCAGTACTTC
TRBJ1-2,many,TRBD1,14,TRBV20-1,CSAKGLTGNKLDTF,TGCAGTGCTAAGGGTCTGACAGGGAATAAACTAGACACCTTC
TRBJ2-3,many,TRBD2,18,TRBV20-1,CSAAPGLAGGSMADTQYF,TGCAGTGCTGCACCGGGACTAGCGGGGGGGTCCATGGCGGATACGCAGTATTTT
TRBJ2-7,many,TRBD1,14,TRBV7-6,CASSARDRGAEQYF,TGTGCCAGCAGCGCCCGGGACAGGGGGGCCGAGCAGTACTTC
TRBJ2-5,many,TRBD1,13,TRBV10-3,CAIATGGGETQYF,TGTGCCATCGCCACAGGGGGCGGGGAGACCCAGTACTTC
TRBJ2-5,NA,NA,13,TRBV5-1,CVSSLARRETQYF,TGCGTCAGCAGCTTGGCTAGGAGGGAGACCCAGTACTTC
TRBJ1-6,few,NA,16,TRBV20-1,CSARELQTTYNSPPHF,TGCAGTGCTAGAGAGTTGCAGACTACTTATAATTCACCCCCCCACTTT
TRBJ2-3,NA,NA,14,TRBV11-2,CASSFLSGTDTQYF,TGTGCCAGCAGCTTCCTGAGCGGCACAGATACGCAGTATTTT
TRBJ2-7,many,NA,13,TRBV2,CASRGTAGYEQYF,TGTGCCAGCAGGGGGACCGCTGGCTACGAGCAGTACTTC
TRBJ1-1,many,NA,12,TRBV30,CAWSVVGVRAFF,TGTGCCTGGAGTGTTGTCGGAGTCAGGGCTTTCTTT
TRBJ2-5,many,TRBD1,16,TRBV5-1,CASSLTWDRPGETQYF,TGCGCCAGCAGCTTGACCTGGGACAGACCAGGGGAGACCCAGTACTTC
TRBJ2-1,many,NA,10,TRBV6-1,CASGGTQHFF,TGTGCCAGCGGAGGGACCCAGCATTTCTTC
TRBJ2-5,many,TRBD2,15,TRBV20-1,CSAEPTSGGQETQYF,TGCAGTGCCGAACCGACTAGCGGGGGGCAAGAGACCCAGTACTTC
TRBJ2-7,NA,NA,12,TRBV5-1,CASSLDQYEQYF,TGCGCCAGCAGCTTGGACCAGTACGAGCAGTACTTC
TRBJ2-3,many,NA,12,TRBV6-2/TRBV6-3,CASSFGQGTQYF,TGTGCCAGCAGTTTCGGGCAGGGCACGCAGTATTTT
TRBJ2-1,many,NA,13,TRBV28,CASSVSGYNEQFF,TGTGCCAGCAGTGTAAGCGGGTACAATGAGCAGTTCTTC
TRBJ2-5,few,NA,15,TRBV6-1,CASSEERTVIVTQYF,TGTGCCAGCAGTGAAGAGAGGACAGTCATCGTGACCCAGTACTTC
TRBJ2-3,many,NA,17,TRBV7-6,CASSLGAKQGGTDTQYF,TGTGCCAGCAGCTTAGGAGCGAAACAGGGAGGCACAGATACGCAGTATTTT
TRBJ1-1,many,NA,15,TRBV10-3,CAISESQGRNTEAFF,TGTGCCATCAGTGAGTCGCAGGGGAGGAACACTGAAGCTTTCTTT
TRBJ2-2,NA,NA,16,TRBV18,CASSLLKQGNTGELFF,TGTGCCAGCTCACTTCTCAAACAGGGGAACACCGGGGAGCTGTTTTTT
TRBJ2-1,many,TRBD2,14,TRBV5-1,CASSREGFSGEQFF,TGCGCCAGCAGCAGGGAGGGATTTAGCGGTGAGCAGTTCTTC
TRBJ2-3,NA,NA,13,TRBV10-3,CAISLDPTDTQYF,TGTGCCATCAGTTTAGACCCAACAGATACGCAGTATTTT
TRBJ1-1,NA,NA,14,TRBV24-1,CATSDGVSLTEAFF,TGTGCCACCAGTGATGGGGTTTCTCTGACTGAAGCTTTCTTT
TRBJ2-4,few,TRBD2,13,TRBV15,CATSTIAGESQYF,TGTGCCACCAGCACTATAGCGGGAGAGAGTCAGTACTTC
TRBJ2-7,many,NA,11,TRBV28,CASRSTYEQYF,TGTGCCAGCAGGAGTACCTACGAGCAGTACTTC
TRBJ1-4,many,NA,14,TRBV7-9,CASSPRRGGEKLFF,TGTGCCAGCAGCCCGAGAAGGGGCGGCGAAAAACTGTTTTTT
TRBJ2-7,many,NA,16,TRBV6-1,CASSLGRRRDSYEQYF,TGTGCCAGCAGTTTAGGCCGGCGGAGGGATTCCTACGAGCAGTACTTC
TRBJ2-1,many,NA,16,TRBV27,CASGYLGVGSYNEQFF,TGTGCCAGCGGGTACTTGGGGGTAGGGTCCTACAATGAGCAGTTCTTC
TRBJ1-1,many,TRBD1,13,TRBV7-3,CASSRTGGTEAFF,TGTGCCAGCAGCCGTACAGGGGGGACTGAAGCTTTCTTT
TRBJ1-1,few,NA,13,TRBV11-2,CASSLGTAAEAFF,TGTGCCAGCAGCTTAGGGACCGCCGCTGAAGCTTTCTTT
TRBJ1-6,many,NA,15,TRBV27,CASSNARLGNSPLHF,TGTGCCAGCAGTAATGCCCGCCTGGGTAATTCACCCCTCCACTTT
TRBJ2-3,NA,TRBD2,18,TRBV7-2,CASTTRTGLAGVTDTQYF,TGTGCCAGCACCACCCGGACGGGACTAGCGGGGGTCACAGATACGCAGTATTTT
TRBJ2-1,few,TRBD2,13,TRBV20-1,CSALSGENNEQFF,TGCAGTGCTCTTAGCGGGGAGAACAATGAGCAGTTCTTC
TRBJ1-2,NA,NA,12,TRBV7-2,CASSPLDYGYTF,TGTGCCAGCAGCCCTCTTGACTATGGCTACACCTTC
TRBJ1-1,NA,NA,10,TRBV2,CASRVAEAFF,TGTGCCAGCAGGGTCGCTGAAGCTTTCTTT
TRBJ1-1,NA,NA,13,TRBV20-1,CSARDRGFTEAFF,TGCAGTGCTAGAGATCGAGGGTTTACTGAAGCTTTCTTT
TRBJ2-7,NA,TRBD1,17,TRBV12-3/TRBV12-4,CASSPGQGAVYSYEQYF,TGTGCCAGCAGTCCGGGACAGGGGGCAGTTTACTCCTACGAGCAGTACTTC
TRBJ1-2,NA,TRBD1,13,TRBV30,CAWRGQGAYGYTF,TGTGCCTGGAGGGGACAGGGGGCCTATGGCTACACCTTC
TRBJ1-2,many,TRBD1,15,TRBV7-2,CASSPGQGASYGYTF,TGTGCCAGCAGCCCGGGACAGGGGGCGAGCTATGGCTACACCTTC
TRBJ1-1,many,TRBD1,14,TRBV5-1,CASSPTGGSTEAFF,TGCGCCAGCAGCCCGACAGGGGGGAGCACTGAAGCTTTCTTT
TRBJ1-1,NA,NA,13,TRBV12-3/TRBV12-4,CASSLGTAGQAFF,TGTGCCAGCAGTTTAGGTACGGCAGGGCAAGCTTTCTTT
TRBJ2-2,NA,NA,14,TRBV4-2,CASSQVRGSGELFF,TGTGCCAGCAGCCAAGTACGCGGGTCCGGGGAGCTGTTTTTT
TRBJ2-7,NA,NA,15,TRBV5-1,CASSLAAGHSYEQYF,TGCGCCAGCAGCTTGGCCGCAGGGCATTCCTACGAGCAGTACTTC
TRBJ2-1,many,NA,16,TRBV7-3,CASSLTGAVSYNEQFF,TGTGCCAGCAGCTTAACGGGAGCTGTCTCCTACAATGAGCAGTTCTTC